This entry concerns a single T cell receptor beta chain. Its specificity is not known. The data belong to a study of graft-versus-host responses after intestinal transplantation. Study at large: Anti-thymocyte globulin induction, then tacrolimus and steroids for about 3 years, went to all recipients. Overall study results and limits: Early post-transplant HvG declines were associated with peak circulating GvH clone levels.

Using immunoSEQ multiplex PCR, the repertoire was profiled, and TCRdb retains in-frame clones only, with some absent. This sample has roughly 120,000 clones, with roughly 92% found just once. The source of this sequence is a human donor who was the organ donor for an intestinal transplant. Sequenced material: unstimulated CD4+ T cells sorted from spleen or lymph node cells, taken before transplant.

DNA for the CDR3: TGTGCCAGTAGCGGGGCGGGAATTTCAGATACGCAGTATTTT. Residues: CASSGAGISDTQYF. The gene calls are TRBV19 and TRBJ2-3; D perhaps matches TRBD2 (6 bases). Germline CDR1 is LNHDA and CDR2 is SQIVND (reference sequence). The CDR3 sequence is 14 residues long. The V gene lost 6 bases and the J gene lost 4 bases, with 14 bases spanning the gap. Complete variable domain (other parts from reference TRBV19 and TRBJ2-3): DGGITQSPKYLFRKEGQNVTLSCEQNLNHDAMYWYRQDPGQGLRLIYYSQIVNDFQKGDIAEGYSVSREKKESFPLTVTSAQKNPTAFYLCASSGAGISDTQYFGPGTRLTVL.